This is a list of T cell receptor beta chains from one sample in a study of T cells in localized non-small cell lung cancer. Sequencing used immunoSEQ multiplex PCR; TCRdb keeps in-frame clones, though not all of them. The data contain approximately 6,000 clones, approximately 80% of them singletons. The specimen was peripheral blood mononuclear cells, collected before any cancer treatment. These receptors originate from an older female donor with stage II lung adenocarcinoma. The CDR3 runs from the conserved cysteine through the conserved F or W. D genes are given only for firm matches. Size values are once, few and many counts, or a class for expanded clones, and some rows have none.

V,size,D,J,CDR3,DNA
TRBV4-1,.,.,TRBJ1-5,CASSQEPGANQPQHF,TGCGCCAGCAGCCAAGAACCAGGGGCAAATCAGCCCCAGCATTTT
TRBV15,.,.,TRBJ1-1,CATSRDRGEAFF,TGTGCCACCAGCAGAGATCGCGGTGAAGCTTTCTTT
TRBV19,.,TRBD2,TRBJ2-1,CASSIKSGKVGEQFF,TGTGCCAGTAGTATCAAGAGCGGGAAAGTAGGTGAGCAGTTCTTC
TRBV11-3,.,.,TRBJ2-3,CASSLGPTGSTDTQYF,TGTGCCAGCAGCTTAGGACCAACAGGGTCCACAGATACGCAGTATTTT
TRBV5-6,.,.,TRBJ2-3,CASSLLITDTQYF,TGTGCCAGCAGCCTGCTTATAACAGATACGCAGTATTTT
TRBV27,.,.,TRBJ1-1,CASSLGTEAFF,TGTGCCAGCAGTTTAGGCACTGAAGCTTTCTTT
TRBV11-2,.,TRBD2,TRBJ2-7,CASSSLRTSAYEQYF,TGTGCCAGCAGCTCCCTTCGGACTAGCGCCTACGAGCAGTACTTC
TRBV6-5,.,.,TRBJ1-2,CASSYSPEDYGYTF,TGTGCCAGCAGTTACTCGCCGGAAGACTATGGCTACACCTTC
TRBV9,.,.,TRBJ1-2,CASSESEGTHYGYTF,TGTGCCAGCAGCGAGAGTGAAGGGACGCACTATGGCTACACCTTC
TRBV5-4,.,TRBD1,TRBJ1-5,CASSLDRERGQPQHF,TGTGCCAGCAGTCTTGACAGGGAGAGGGGTCAGCCCCAGCATTTT
TRBV7-6,.,.,TRBJ2-5,CASSPTGGEKTQYF,TGTGCCAGCAGCCCTACAGGGGGGGAGAAGACCCAGTACTTC
TRBV7-9,.,.,TRBJ1-1,CASSLGGSGARNTEAFF,TGTGCCAGCAGCTTAGGGGGTAGCGGGGCCAGGAACACTGAAGCTTTCTTT
TRBV14,few,.,TRBJ1-6,CASKEGNSYNSPLHF,TGTGCCAGCAAGGAGGGTAACTCCTATAATTCACCCCTCCACTTT
TRBV6-1,few,TRBD2,TRBJ2-3,CASSELAGGPDTQYF,TGTGCCAGCAGTGAACTAGCGGGGGGGCCAGATACGCAGTATTTT
TRBV11-2,few,TRBD2,TRBJ2-1,CASSLFSGNEQFF,TGTGCCAGCAGCTTGTTTAGCGGGAATGAGCAGTTCTTC
TRBV29-1,.,TRBD1,TRBJ1-2,CSFGDRDYGYTF,TGCAGCTTCGGGGACAGGGATTATGGCTACACCTTC
TRBV5-4,.,.,TRBJ2-1,CASSQGLNEQFF,TGTGCCAGCAGTCAGGGTCTGAATGAGCAGTTCTTC
TRBV6-1,.,TRBD2,TRBJ2-1,CASSVSQRGGNEQFF,TGTGCCAGCAGTGTGAGCCAGCGGGGGGGGAATGAGCAGTTCTTC
TRBV2,.,.,TRBJ1-5,CASSRVNQNQPQHF,TGTGCCAGCAGTCGGGTCAACCAAAACCAGCCCCAGCATTTT
TRBV4-2,.,.,TRBJ2-1,CASSHSGPNEQFF,TGTGCCAGCAGCCATTCCGGGCCCAATGAGCAGTTCTTC
TRBV5-1,.,.,TRBJ2-7,CASSFDRTYEQYF,TGCGCCAGCAGCTTTGACAGGACCTACGAGCAGTACTTC
TRBV2,.,TRBD2,TRBJ2-1,CASGRGYSYNEQFF,TGTGCCAGCGGGCGGGGGTACTCCTACAATGAGCAGTTCTTC
TRBV19,.,TRBD1,TRBJ1-1,CASSEMTGETEAFF,TGTGCCAGTAGTGAAATGACAGGGGAAACTGAAGCTTTCTTT
TRBV30,.,TRBD2,TRBJ2-7,CAWSGTLAGPSEQYF,TGTGCCTGGAGTGGAACCCTAGCGGGACCCAGCGAGCAGTACTTC
TRBV9,.,TRBD2,TRBJ2-3,CASSVLAGPTDTQYF,TGTGCCAGCAGCGTTCTAGCGGGACCCACAGATACGCAGTATTTT
TRBV5-8,.,.,TRBJ2-5,CASSLGRETQYF,TGTGCCAGCAGCTTGGGCCGAGAGACCCAGTACTTC
TRBV10-3,once,TRBD1,TRBJ2-5,CAISGTGRETQYF,TGTGCCATCAGTGGGACAGGGAGGGAGACCCAGTACTTC
TRBV4-1,.,TRBD1,TRBJ2-7,CASSQVRTGTFGEQYF,TGCGCCAGCAGCCAAGTAAGGACAGGGACGTTCGGCGAGCAGTACTTC
TRBV2,.,TRBD2,TRBJ2-4,CASIDRGEAKNIQYF,TGTGCCAGCATCGATCGGGGGGAAGCCAAAAACATTCAGTACTTC
TRBV16,large,.,TRBJ2-7,CASSLLGGLYEQYF,TGTGCCAGCAGCCTACTGGGAGGCCTCTACGAGCAGTACTTC
TRBV19,.,.,TRBJ2-2,CASSARLANTGELFF,TGTGCCAGTAGTGCTCGGCTGGCGAACACCGGGGAGCTGTTTTTT
TRBV30,.,TRBD2,TRBJ2-1,CAWAQLAGPYNEQFF,TGTGCCTGGGCCCAGTTAGCGGGCCCCTACAATGAGCAGTTCTTC
TRBV30,.,.,TRBJ1-5,CAWSSQEGQPQHF,TGTGCCTGGAGTTCTCAGGAGGGTCAGCCCCAGCATTTT
TRBV28,.,.,TRBJ2-7,CASSLAGNTYEQYF,TGTGCCAGCAGTTTGGCGGGGAACACCTACGAGCAGTACTTC
TRBV7-9,.,TRBD1,TRBJ2-1,CASSPGQGSGNEQFF,TGTGCCAGCAGCCCAGGACAGGGAAGTGGCAATGAGCAGTTCTTC
TRBV5-4,.,.,TRBJ2-3,CASSLESRPDTQYF,TGTGCCAGCAGCTTGGAGTCCAGGCCAGATACGCAGTATTTT